Listed here are 10 T cell receptor beta chains from one sample, sequenced in a study of blood T cell repertoires in COVID-19. Here immunoSEQ multiplex PCR was the method, and the copy in TCRdb shows in-frame clones only, minus some. Counted here are 150,000 or so clones, roughly 73% occurring once; the ten biggest clones make up about 9.4%. The sequencing sample was made of peripheral blood. These receptors originate from a woman in her forties or fifties with active or convalescent COVID-19.

The V call is TRBV24-1, the J call TRBJ2-1; perhaps TRBD2 as D (5 bases). Per the germline V gene, CDR1 is KGHDR and CDR2 is SFDVKD. This CDR3 has 16 amino acids. V lost 5 bases to trimming and J lost 5 bases, with 18 bases between them. The CDR3 DNA is TGTGCCACCAGTGCCCGTCCCAAGGGAGTTAACAATGAGCAGTTCTTC. It specifies CATSARPKGVNNEQFF.

The chain links TRBV7-9 to TRBJ1-2; TRBD1 matches 7 bases. With 1 base clipped from V and 4 bases from J, the junction kept 6 bases outside the gene matches. Looked up from germline, CDR1 is SEHNR and CDR2 is FQNEAQ (reference sequence). The CDR3 is 15 residues long. The CDR3 reads CASSLGGAGGYGYTF. The CDR3 DNA reads as TGTGCCAGCAGCTTAGGGGGAGCAGGGGGCTATGGCTACACCTTC.

The chain combines TRBV27 with TRBJ1-5, with D uncertain. CDR1 is MNHEY and CDR2 is SMNVEV in the germline V gene (reference sequence). The CDR3 totals 16 residues. V lost 8 bases, J lost 5 bases, and 22 bases lay in between. CDR3 amino acids: CASGTLHTEIDQPQHF. The CDR3 DNA reads as TGTGCCAGCGGAACGCTACACACAGAAATTGATCAGCCCCAGCATTTT.

The rearrangement uses TRBV9 and TRBJ2-2, with no clear D. Germline CDR1 and CDR2: SGDLS and YYNGEE. The ends were cut back, 4 bases at V and 3 bases at J, with 16 bases in the middle. CDR3 size: 16 residues. The DNA for the CDR3 is TGTGCCAGCAGCCCCTGGTGGAGCCCCGACACCGGGGAGCTGTTTTTT. Amino acid sequence: CASSPWWSPDTGELFF.

This clone showed up just a few times. The rearrangement links TRBV5-8 to TRBJ1-5; D gene ambiguous. V gave up 1 base and J gave up 9 bases, with 14 bases separating them. Germline V gene sequence: CDR1 SGHTS, CDR2 YDEGEE. The CDR3 length is 14 residues. The chain's CDR3 is CASSLLGVSSPQHF. CDR3 DNA: TGTGCCAGCAGCTTGTTGGGAGTCAGTTCGCCCCAGCATTTT.

V usage is TRBV25-1 and J usage is TRBJ2-3; 10 positions agree with TRBD1. Germline trimming cut 2 bases from V and 2 bases from J; bases unmatched to any gene: 7. The CDR3 is made up of 17 amino acids. The germline gives CDR1 MGHDK, CDR2 SYGVNS. CDR3 in amino acids: CASSEPGTGVYTDTQYF. CDR3 bases: TGTGCCAGCAGTGAACCGGGGACAGGGGTTTACACAGATACGCAGTATTTT.

This chain connects TRBV6-5 to TRBJ1-6, with D unresolved. The CDR3 consists of 13 residues. Looked up from germline, CDR1 is MNHEY and CDR2 is SVGAGI. V dropped 7 bases and J dropped 7 bases, with 11 bases sitting between them. The CDR3 nucleotides are TGTGCCAGCAAGGAGACGCCAAATTCACCCCTCCACTTT. Its translation: CASKETPNSPLHF.

The gene calls are TRBV6-5 and TRBJ2-1, with 8 bases matching TRBD1. Losses at the gene ends were 4 bases for V and 8 bases for J; bases not matched to a gene: 4. This CDR3 contains 13 residues. Germline V gene sequence: CDR1 MNHEY, CDR2 SVGAGI. CDR3 nucleotides: TGTGCCAGCAGTTCAAACAGGGGGTATGAGCAGTTCTTC. Amino acid sequence: CASSSNRGYEQFF.

CDR3 protein: CASSQGAGLGEETQYF. The CDR3 DNA sequence: TGTGCCAGCAGCCAAGGAGCAGGGCTAGGGGAAGAGACCCAGTACTTC. The chain is built from TRBV4-2 and TRBJ2-5, with a possible D match to TRBD1 (5 bases). This CDR3 is 16 amino acids long. Germline values: CDR1 LGHNA, CDR2 YNFKEQ. Deletions cut 1 base from V and 3 bases from J, with 15 bases between.

The chain joins TRBV10-3 to TRBJ1-2, with unresolved D. This CDR3 is 14 amino acids long. Germline CDR1 ENHRY, CDR2 SYGVKD. V shed 2 bases and J shed 8 bases, with 15 bases lying between them. CDR3 sequence (DNA): TGTGCCATCAGTGAGCGCGGGTCTATCGACGGCTACACCTTC. Protein product: CAISERGSIDGYTF.